This TCR beta chain derives from a study of Ad26.COV2.S vaccination and SARS-CoV-2 variants. Whole-study context: Ad26.COV2.S given intramuscularly, once or twice 56 days apart.

TCRdb's table, derived via immunoSEQ multiplex PCR, lists solely in-frame clones and lacks some. The data show over 400,000 clones, with roughly 91% seen just once and around 4.5% held by the top ten. Treatment defined: 19 received Ad26.COV2.S at low or high dose, single or two shots; five or six received placebo; per-sample allocation not given. Sampling was done on day 63 after the first vaccine or placebo injection. From germline, CDR1 is MDHEN and CDR2 SYDVKM. This CDR3 has 14 residues. V shed 2 bases and J shed 5 bases, with 12 bases lying between them. This specimen was peripheral blood, taken in a trial of Ad26.COV2.S vaccine versus placebo. The clonotype was recovered from a person aged 18 to 65 who received the Ad26.COV2.S COVID-19 vaccine or a placebo. The chain combines TRBV28 with TRBJ2-5; possible D gene TRBD2, 5 bases. The CDR3 DNA sequence: TGTGCCAGCAGTTTACTGGGGAGTGGGGAGACCCAGTACTTC. Encoded protein: CASSLLGSGETQYF.